This note documents a single TCR beta chain sequence. Its antigen is as yet unknown. The sample belongs to a study of cytomegalovirus exposure and HLA in healthy donors. General study points: In the 130 or so validation repertoires, just under 95% of cluster scores exceeded 0, per a later analysis. Overall, about 160 TCR beta chains were annotated as cytomegalovirus-associated.

Germline values: CDR1 LGHNA, CDR2 YNFKEQ. V was shortened by 0 bases and J by 3 bases, with 12 bases between the two germline ends. CDR3 size: 15 residues. Profiled with immunoSEQ multiplex PCR; TCRdb holds only in-frame clones, not every one. The sample has fewer than 300,000 clones, 88% seen once. This receptor was taken from a woman in her late teens or twenties in good health and CMV-seronegative. The sample was PBMCs. This chain uses TRBV4-2 with TRBJ2-7, with D tentatively TRBD2 (5 bases). The CDR3 here is CASSQDRSGHYEQYF. The CDR3 DNA sequence: TGTGCCAGCAGCCAAGATCGAAGCGGCCACTACGAGCAGTACTTC.